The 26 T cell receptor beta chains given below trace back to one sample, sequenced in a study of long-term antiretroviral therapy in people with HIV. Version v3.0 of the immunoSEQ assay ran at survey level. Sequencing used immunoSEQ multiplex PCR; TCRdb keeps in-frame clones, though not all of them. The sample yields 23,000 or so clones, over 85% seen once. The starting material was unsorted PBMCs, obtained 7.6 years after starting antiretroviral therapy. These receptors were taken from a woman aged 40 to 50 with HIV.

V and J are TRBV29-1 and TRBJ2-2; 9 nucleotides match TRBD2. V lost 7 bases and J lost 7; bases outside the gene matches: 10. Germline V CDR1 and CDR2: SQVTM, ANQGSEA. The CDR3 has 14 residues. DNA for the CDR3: TGCAGCGCCCCACCCGCGACTAGCGGCGGGGAGCTGTTTTTT. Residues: CSAPPATSGGELFF.

CDR3 in amino acids: CASRLVGGGGESYGYTF. As DNA, the CDR3 is TGTGCAAGTCGCTTAGTTGGGGGTGGGGGCGAGAGCTATGGCTACACCTTC. This chain links TRBV12-2 with TRBJ1-2; TRBD1 reflects the table's D call only, with no check against the DNA. TRBV12-2 is a pseudogene segment. The CDR3 loop spans 17 amino acids.

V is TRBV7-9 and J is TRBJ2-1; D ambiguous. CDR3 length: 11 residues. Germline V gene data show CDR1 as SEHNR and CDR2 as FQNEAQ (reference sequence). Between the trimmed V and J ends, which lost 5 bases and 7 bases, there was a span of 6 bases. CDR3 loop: CASSPMNEQFF. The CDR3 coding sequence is TGTGCCAGCAGCCCTATGAATGAGCAGTTCTTC.

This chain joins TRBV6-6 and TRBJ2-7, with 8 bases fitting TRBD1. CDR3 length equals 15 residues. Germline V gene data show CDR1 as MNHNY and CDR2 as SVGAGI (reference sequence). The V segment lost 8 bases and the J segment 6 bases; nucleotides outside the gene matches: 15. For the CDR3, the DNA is TGTGCCAGCCGACAGGGGACCGTAGGGCCAATCGAGCAGTACTTC. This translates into CASRQGTVGPIEQYF.

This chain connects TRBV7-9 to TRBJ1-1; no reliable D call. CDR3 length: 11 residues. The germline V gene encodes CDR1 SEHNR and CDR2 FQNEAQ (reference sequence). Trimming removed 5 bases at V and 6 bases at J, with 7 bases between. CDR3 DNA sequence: TGTGCCAGCAGCGAGACTTCTGAAGCTTTCTTT. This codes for CASSETSEAFF.

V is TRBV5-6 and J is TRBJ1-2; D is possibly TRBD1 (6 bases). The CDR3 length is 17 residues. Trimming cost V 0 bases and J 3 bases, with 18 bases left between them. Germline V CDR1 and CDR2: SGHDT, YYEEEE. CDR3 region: CASSLEVGQGKDYGYTF. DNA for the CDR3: TGTGCCAGCAGCTTGGAGGTGGGCCAGGGGAAGGACTATGGCTACACCTTC.

CDR3 sequence (DNA): TGTGCCTGGAGTAGGGCCTCACGAGAGACCCAGTACTTC. Its protein is CAWSRASRETQYF. The V gene is TRBV30, the J gene TRBJ2-5; no firm D call. The CDR3 sequence is 13 residues long. The germline V gene encodes CDR1 GTSNPN and CDR2 SVGIG (reference sequence). V lost 2 bases and J 4 bases, leaving 11 bases between the germline ends.

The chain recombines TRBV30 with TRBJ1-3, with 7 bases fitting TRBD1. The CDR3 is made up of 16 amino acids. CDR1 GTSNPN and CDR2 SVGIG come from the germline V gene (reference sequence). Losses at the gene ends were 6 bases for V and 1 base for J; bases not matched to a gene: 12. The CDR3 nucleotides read TGTGCCTGTGGCAGGGGGGCAGGTAGATCTGGAAACACCATATATTTT. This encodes CACGRGAGRSGNTIYF.

This chain's CDR3 is CASSSQGSNQPQHF. CDR3 DNA: TGTGCCAGCTCTTCACAGGGAAGCAATCAGCCCCAGCATTTT. The chain employs TRBV18 and TRBJ1-5; TRBD1 is a possible D gene (6 bases). CDR1 is KGHSH and CDR2 is LQKENI in the germline V gene. V lost 6 bases and J 1 base, leaving 10 bases between the germline ends. This CDR3 spans 14 amino acids.

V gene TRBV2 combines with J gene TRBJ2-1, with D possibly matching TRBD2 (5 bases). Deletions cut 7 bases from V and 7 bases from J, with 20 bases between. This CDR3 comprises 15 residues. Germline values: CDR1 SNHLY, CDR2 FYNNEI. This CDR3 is CASNKLVSTWNEQFF. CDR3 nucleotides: TGTGCCAGCAACAAACTAGTTTCCACCTGGAATGAGCAGTTCTTC.

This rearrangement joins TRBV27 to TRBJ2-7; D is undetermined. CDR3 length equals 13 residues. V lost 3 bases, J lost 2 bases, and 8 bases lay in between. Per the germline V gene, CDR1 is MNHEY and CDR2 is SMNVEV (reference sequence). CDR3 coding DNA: TGTGCCAGCAGTTTGCGGCAGACCTACGAGCAGTACTTC. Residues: CASSLRQTYEQYF.

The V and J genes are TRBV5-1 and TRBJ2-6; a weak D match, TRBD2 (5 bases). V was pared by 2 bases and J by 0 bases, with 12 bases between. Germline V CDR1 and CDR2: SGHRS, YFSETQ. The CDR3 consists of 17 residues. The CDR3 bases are TGCGCCAGCAGCTTCGGAGGCGGTAACTCTGGGGCCAACGTCCTGACTTTC. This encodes CASSFGGGNSGANVLTF.

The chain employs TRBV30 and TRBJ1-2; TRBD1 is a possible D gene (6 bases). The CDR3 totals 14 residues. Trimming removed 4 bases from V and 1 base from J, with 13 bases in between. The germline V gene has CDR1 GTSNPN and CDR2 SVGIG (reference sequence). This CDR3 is CAWKRTVFNYGYTF. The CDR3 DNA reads TGTGCCTGGAAGAGGACAGTTTTTAACTATGGCTACACCTTC.

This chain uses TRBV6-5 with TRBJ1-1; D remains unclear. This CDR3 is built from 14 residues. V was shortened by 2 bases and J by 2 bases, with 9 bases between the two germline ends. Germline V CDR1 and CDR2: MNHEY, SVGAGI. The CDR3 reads CASSYTRENTEAFF. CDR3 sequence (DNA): TGTGCCAGCAGTTACACCCGGGAAAACACTGAAGCTTTCTTT.

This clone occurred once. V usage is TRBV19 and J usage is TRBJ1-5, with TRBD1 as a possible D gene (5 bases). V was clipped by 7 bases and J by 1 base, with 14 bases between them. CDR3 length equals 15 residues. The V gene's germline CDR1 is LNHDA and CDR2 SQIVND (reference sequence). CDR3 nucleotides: TGTGCCAGTACCTTAAGACAGATGAGCAATCAGCCCCAGCATTTT. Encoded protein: CASTLRQMSNQPQHF.

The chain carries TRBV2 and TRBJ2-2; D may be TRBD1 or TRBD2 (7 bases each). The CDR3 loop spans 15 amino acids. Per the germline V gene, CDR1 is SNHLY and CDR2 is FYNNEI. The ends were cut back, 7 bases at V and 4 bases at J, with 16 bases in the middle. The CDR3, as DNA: TGTGCCAGCATCCGCGGGGGACAGAGCACCGGGGAGCTGTTTTTT. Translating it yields CASIRGGQSTGELFF. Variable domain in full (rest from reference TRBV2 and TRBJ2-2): EPEVTQTPSHQVTQMGQEVILRCVPISNHLYFYWYRQILGQKVEFLVSFYNNEISEKSEIFDDQFSVERPDGSNFTLKIRSTKLEDSAMYFCASIRGGQSTGELFFGEGSRLTVL.

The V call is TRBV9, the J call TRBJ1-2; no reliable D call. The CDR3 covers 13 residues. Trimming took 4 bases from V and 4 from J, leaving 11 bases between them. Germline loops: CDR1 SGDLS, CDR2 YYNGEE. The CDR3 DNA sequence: TGTGCCAGCAGCCCTGACGGACCCTATGGCTACACCTTC. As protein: CASSPDGPYGYTF.

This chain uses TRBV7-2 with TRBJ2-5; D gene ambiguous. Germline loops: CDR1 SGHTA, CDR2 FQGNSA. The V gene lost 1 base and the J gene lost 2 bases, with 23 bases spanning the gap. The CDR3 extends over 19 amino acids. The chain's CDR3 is CASSLVPTHLTLIQETQYF. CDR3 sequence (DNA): TGTGCCAGCAGCTTAGTCCCGACCCATCTAACATTGATACAAGAGACCCAGTACTTC. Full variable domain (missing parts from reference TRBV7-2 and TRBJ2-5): GAGVSQSPSNKVTEKGKDVELRCDPISGHTALYWYRQSLGQGLEFLIYFQGNSAPDKSGLPSDRFSAERTGGSVSTLTIQRTQQEDSAVYLCASSLVPTHLTLIQETQYFGPGTRLLVL.

The CDR3, as DNA: TGTGCCAGCAGCTTGGCCACAGGGTTGGGAGCTTTCTTT. This encodes CASSLATGLGAFF. The J gene is TRBJ1-1, the V gene TRBV5-6; TRBD1 is a possible D gene (6 bases). Germline assignment: CDR1 SGHDT and CDR2 YYEEEE. Between the trimmed V and J ends, which lost 0 bases and 10 bases, there was a span of 13 bases. This CDR3 spans 13 amino acids.

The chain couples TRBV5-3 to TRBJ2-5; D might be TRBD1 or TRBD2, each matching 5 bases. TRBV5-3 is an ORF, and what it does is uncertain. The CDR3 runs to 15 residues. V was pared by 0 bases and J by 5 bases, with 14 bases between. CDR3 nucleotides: TGTGCCAGAAGCTTGGGAGGCCAGGGACGGGAGACCCAGTACTTC. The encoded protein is CARSLGGQGRETQYF.

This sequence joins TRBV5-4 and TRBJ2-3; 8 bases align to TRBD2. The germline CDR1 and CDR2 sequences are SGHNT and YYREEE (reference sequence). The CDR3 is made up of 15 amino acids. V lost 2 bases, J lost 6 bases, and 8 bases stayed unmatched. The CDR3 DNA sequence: TGTGCCAGCAGCTTATCCGGGACTAGGGGTGATACGCAGTATTTT. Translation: CASSLSGTRGDTQYF.

The CDR3 loop reads CASSESLGNTEAFF. The CDR3 nucleotides read TGCGCCAGCAGTGAGTCTTTGGGGAACACTGAAGCTTTCTTT. The chain is built from TRBV10-1 and TRBJ1-1; no definite D call. The length of the CDR3 is 14 residues. V dropped 0 bases and J dropped 1 base, with 6 bases sitting between them. Germline-derived CDR1 and CDR2 are WNHNN and SYGVQD (reference sequence).

The CDR3 spells CASSTLSGGSSPLHF. The CDR3 DNA reads as TGTGCCAGCAGTACCCTTAGTGGCGGAAGTTCACCCCTCCACTTT. The chain combines TRBV25-1 with TRBJ1-6; no clear D gene. The ends were cut back, 5 bases at V and 9 bases at J, with 17 bases in the middle. Germline loops: CDR1 MGHDK, CDR2 SYGVNS. The CDR3 has 15 residues.

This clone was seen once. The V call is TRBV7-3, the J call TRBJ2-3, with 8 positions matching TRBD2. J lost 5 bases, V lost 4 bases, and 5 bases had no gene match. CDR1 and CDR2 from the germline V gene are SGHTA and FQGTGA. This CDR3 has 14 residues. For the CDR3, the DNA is TGTGCCAGCAGCTCCGCGGGGGGAGGAGATACGCAGTATTTT. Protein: CASSSAGGGDTQYF.

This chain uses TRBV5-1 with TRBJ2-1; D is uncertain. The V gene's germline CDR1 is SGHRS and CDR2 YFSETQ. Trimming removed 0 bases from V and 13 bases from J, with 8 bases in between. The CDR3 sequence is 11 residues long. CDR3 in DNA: TGCGCCAGCAGCTTGGAAGTTGACCAGTTCTTC. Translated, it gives CASSLEVDQFF. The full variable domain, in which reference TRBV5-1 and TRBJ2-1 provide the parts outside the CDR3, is KAGVTQTPRYLIKTRGQQVTLSCSPISGHRSVSWYQQTPGQGLQFLFEYFSETQRNKGNFPGRFSGRQFSNSRSEMNVSTLELGDSALYLCASSLEVDQFFGPGTRLTVL.

The CDR3 loop reads CASSYSTEHLYF. DNA for the CDR3: TGTGCCAGCAGTTACTCGACAGAGCACCTGTACTTC. The chain links TRBV6-5 to TRBJ2-7; TRBD1 might be the D (5 bases). CDR1 and CDR2 from the germline V gene are MNHEY and SVGAGI. The CDR3 runs to 12 residues. Trimming took 0 bases from V and 12 from J, leaving 12 bases between them.